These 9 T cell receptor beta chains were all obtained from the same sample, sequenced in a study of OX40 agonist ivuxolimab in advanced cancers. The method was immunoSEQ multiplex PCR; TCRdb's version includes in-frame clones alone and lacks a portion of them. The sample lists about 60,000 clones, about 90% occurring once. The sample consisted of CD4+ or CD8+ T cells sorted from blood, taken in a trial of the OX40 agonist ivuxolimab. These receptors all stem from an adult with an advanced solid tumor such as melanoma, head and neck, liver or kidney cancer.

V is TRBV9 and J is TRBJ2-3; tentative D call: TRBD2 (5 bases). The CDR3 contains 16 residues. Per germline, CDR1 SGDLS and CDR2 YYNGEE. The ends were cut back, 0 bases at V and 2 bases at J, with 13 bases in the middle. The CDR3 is CASSVGRGLDTDTQYF. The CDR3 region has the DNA TGTGCCAGCAGCGTAGGACGAGGGTTAGACACAGATACGCAGTATTTT.

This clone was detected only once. CDR3 residues: CASSRTGVGNTEAFF. As DNA, the CDR3 is TGTGCCAGCAGCCGGACAGGAGTTGGGAACACTGAAGCTTTCTTT. This chain uses TRBV6-5 with TRBJ1-1; 7 bases line up with TRBD1. The CDR3 contains 15 residues. Losses at the gene ends were 6 bases for V and 1 base for J; bases not matched to a gene: 8. Per germline, CDR1 MNHEY and CDR2 SVGAGI.

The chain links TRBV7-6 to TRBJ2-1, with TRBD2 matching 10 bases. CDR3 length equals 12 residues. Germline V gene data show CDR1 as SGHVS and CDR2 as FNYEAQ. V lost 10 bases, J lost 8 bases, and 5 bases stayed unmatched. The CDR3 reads CATGTSVYEQFF. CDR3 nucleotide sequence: TGTGCCACCGGGACTAGCGTTTATGAGCAGTTCTTC.

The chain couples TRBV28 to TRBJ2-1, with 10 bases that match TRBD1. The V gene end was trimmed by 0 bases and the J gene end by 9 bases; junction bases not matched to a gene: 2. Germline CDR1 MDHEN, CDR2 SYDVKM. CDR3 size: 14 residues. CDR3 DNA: TGTGCCAGCAGTTTATGGACAGGGGGCGGTGAGCAGTTCTTC. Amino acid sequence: CASSLWTGGGEQFF.

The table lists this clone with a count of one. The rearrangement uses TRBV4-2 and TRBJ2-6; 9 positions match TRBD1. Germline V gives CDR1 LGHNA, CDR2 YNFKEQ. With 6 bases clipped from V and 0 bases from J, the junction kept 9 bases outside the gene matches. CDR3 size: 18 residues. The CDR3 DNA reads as TGTGCCAGCAGTCCCCGGACAGGGGCGAACTCTGGGGCCAACGTCCTGACTTTC. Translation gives CASSPRTGANSGANVLTF.

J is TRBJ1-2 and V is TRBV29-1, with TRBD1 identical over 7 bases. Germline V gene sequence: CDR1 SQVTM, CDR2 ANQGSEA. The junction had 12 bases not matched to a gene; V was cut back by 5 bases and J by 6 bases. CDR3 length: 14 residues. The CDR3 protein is CSVKRGTGENGYTF. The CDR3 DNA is TGCAGCGTTAAAAGGGGTACAGGGGAGAATGGCTACACCTTC. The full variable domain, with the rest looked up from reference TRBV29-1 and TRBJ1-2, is SAVISQKPSRDICQRGTSLTIQCQVDSQVTMMFWYRQQPGQSLTLIATANQGSEATYESGFVIDKFPISRPNLTFSTLTVSNMSPEDSSIYLCSVKRGTGENGYTFGSGTRLTVV.

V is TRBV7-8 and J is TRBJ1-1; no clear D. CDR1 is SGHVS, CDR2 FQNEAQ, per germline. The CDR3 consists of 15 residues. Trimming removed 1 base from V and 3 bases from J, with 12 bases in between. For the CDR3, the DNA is TGTGCCAGCAGCTTAGGGAGGGCCAGGTACACTGAAGCTTTCTTT. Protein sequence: CASSLGRARYTEAFF.

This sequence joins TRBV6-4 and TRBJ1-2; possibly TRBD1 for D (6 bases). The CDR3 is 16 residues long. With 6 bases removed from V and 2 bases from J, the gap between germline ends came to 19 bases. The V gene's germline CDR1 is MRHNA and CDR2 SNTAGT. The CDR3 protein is CASSAVEGVGNYGYTF. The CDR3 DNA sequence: TGTGCCAGCAGCGCGGTAGAGGGGGTGGGGAACTATGGCTACACCTTC.

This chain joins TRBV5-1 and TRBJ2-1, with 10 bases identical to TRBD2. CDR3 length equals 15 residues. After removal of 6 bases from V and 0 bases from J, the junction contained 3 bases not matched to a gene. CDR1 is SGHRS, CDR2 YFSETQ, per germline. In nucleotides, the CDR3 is TGCGCCAGCACAACTAGCGGGAACTCCTACAATGAGCAGTTCTTC. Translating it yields CASTTSGNSYNEQFF.